This T cell receptor (beta chain) was found in a study of shared clonotypes between healthy human individuals. Using immunoSEQ multiplex PCR, the repertoire was profiled, and TCRdb retains in-frame clones only, with some absent. The sample records around 2,000,000 clones, roughly 94% being singletons. CD45RO-negative, CCR7-positively selected cells formed the naive CD8 fraction, excluding terminally differentiated effector memory CD45RA+ cells. Every contributor of samples was a Caucasian grown-up residing in Nashville, Tennessee. The sequencing sample was made of naive CD8+ T cells sorted from blood. The TCR sequence derives from a man younger than 30 in good health.

The CDR3 nucleotides are TGCGCCAGCAGCATAGCCGCCTCGGCGAGCGGGAGTTTATACGAGCAGTACTTC. Translation gives CASSIAASASGSLYEQYF. The chain employs TRBV4-1 and TRBJ2-7; 8 bases are a match to TRBD2. With 5 bases clipped from V and 4 bases from J, the junction kept 19 bases outside the gene matches. Per germline, CDR1 MGHRA and CDR2 YSYEKL. The CDR3 extends over 18 amino acids.